Below, 31 T cell receptor beta chains from the same sample are listed, as sequenced in a study of siplizumab effects on memory and regulatory T cells. The repertoire was sequenced with immunoSEQ multiplex PCR; TCRdb's copy has only in-frame clones and lacks some. The table has 50,000 to 55,000 clones, around 97% seen once; the top ten hold around 0.6%. The sample was naive CD4+ T cells sorted from blood. Every receptor here comes from a human donor in good health.

The V and J genes are TRBV19 and TRBJ1-1; 9 bases match TRBD1. Per the germline V gene, CDR1 is LNHDA and CDR2 is SQIVND (reference sequence). The CDR3 contains 14 residues. Losses at the gene ends were 10 bases for V and 1 base for J; bases not matched to a gene: 7. The CDR3 sequence: CATRDRAANTEAFF. The CDR3 DNA reads TGTGCCACCCGGGACAGGGCGGCGAACACTGAAGCTTTCTTT.

The chain couples TRBV6-5 to TRBJ1-5, with a possible D match to TRBD1 (5 bases). Per the germline V gene, CDR1 is MNHEY and CDR2 is SVGAGI. The CDR3 covers 14 residues. V lost 8 bases, J lost 11 bases, and 22 bases lay in between. As DNA, the CDR3 is TGTGCCAGCCGAAGAGGTGAGACAGTTGGGACCCAGCATTTT. It codes for CASRRGETVGTQHF.

The gene calls are TRBV7-9 and TRBJ1-2; no clear D. The CDR3 extends over 13 amino acids. Per germline, CDR1 SEHNR and CDR2 FQNEAQ (reference sequence). Trimming shortened V by 1 base and J by 6 bases, and 9 bases separated the two germline ends. The CDR3 spells CASSLGIFNGYTF. As DNA, the CDR3 is TGTGCCAGCAGCTTAGGCATCTTCAATGGCTACACCTTC.

V is TRBV4-2 and J is TRBJ2-1; D uncertain. CDR3 length: 13 residues. Looked up from germline, CDR1 is LGHNA and CDR2 is YNFKEQ. V lost 1 base to trimming and J lost 3 bases, with 4 bases between them. The CDR3 coding sequence is TGTGCCAGCAGCCAAGTTGACTACAATGAGCAGTTCTTC. Amino acids: CASSQVDYNEQFF.

This sequence joins TRBV7-6 and TRBJ1-6; D uncertain. The germline gives CDR1 SGHVS, CDR2 FNYEAQ. Trimming stripped 4 bases from V and 7 bases from J, with 14 bases between. This CDR3 is 15 amino acids long. This CDR3 is CASSSPGRENSPLHF. The CDR3 DNA follows: TGTGCCAGCAGCTCCCCGGGCCGGGAAAATTCACCCCTCCACTTT. Variable domain in full (rest from reference TRBV7-6 and TRBJ1-6): GAGVSQSPRYKVTKRGQDVALRCDPISGHVSLYWYRQALGQGPEFLTYFNYEAQQDKSGLPNDRFSAERPEGSISTLTIQRTEQRDSAMYRCASSSPGRENSPLHFGNGTRLTVT.

The chain links TRBV2 to TRBJ1-1, with a tentative D call TRBD1 (6 bases). Germline-derived CDR1 and CDR2 are SNHLY and FYNNEI. Trimming removed 8 bases from V and 4 bases from J, with 14 bases in between. The CDR3 length is 13 residues. The CDR3 spells CASGDTGFTEAFF. CDR3 sequence (DNA): TGTGCCAGCGGCGACACAGGGTTCACTGAAGCTTTCTTT.

The CDR3 loop reads CAWRAGTGVQGANVLTF. CDR3 DNA: TGTGCCTGGAGGGCCGGGACAGGGGTGCAGGGGGCCAACGTCCTGACTTTC. The chain links TRBV30 to TRBJ2-6, with TRBD1 matching 10 bases. The CDR3 contains 17 residues. J was trimmed by 4 bases and V by 3 bases; bases with no gene match: 9. Germline lookup yields CDR1 GTSNPN and CDR2 SVGIG (reference sequence).

J is TRBJ1-1 and V is TRBV30, with TRBD1 as a possible D gene (5 bases). V was trimmed by 7 bases and J by 7 bases, leaving 19 bases between them. There are 13 residues in the CDR3. Germline CDR1 is GTSNPN and CDR2 is SVGIG (reference sequence). The CDR3 protein is CAYRGRGRDEAFF. As DNA, the CDR3 is TGTGCCTATCGTGGACGGGGACGGGATGAAGCTTTCTTT.

In this sample, this clone turned up once. The rearrangement uses TRBV7-3 and TRBJ2-2; TRBD1 matches 7 bases. From germline, CDR1 is SGHTA and CDR2 FQGTGA. The CDR3 sequence is 14 residues long. V shed 5 bases and J 4 bases; nucleotides not matched to a gene: 4. CDR3 nucleotide sequence: TGTGCCAGCAGCCACGACAGGGTCACCGGGGAGCTGTTTTTT. It translates to CASSHDRVTGELFF.

The CDR3 nucleotides are TGTGCCAGCAGTAACCGGGCCTCGGGGGGCACTGAAGCTTTCTTT. This codes for CASSNRASGGTEAFF. V and J are TRBV6-5 and TRBJ1-1; maybe TRBD1 (5 bases). Germline V gene sequence: CDR1 MNHEY, CDR2 SVGAGI. The CDR3 has 15 residues. V was cut by 5 bases and J by 4 bases, with 17 bases left in between.

This clone came up once. V usage is TRBV7-2 and J usage is TRBJ2-2; D remains ambiguous. The CDR3 sequence is 15 residues long. V gave up 5 bases and J gave up 6 bases, with 16 bases separating them. Per germline, CDR1 SGHTA and CDR2 FQGNSA. Here the CDR3 DNA reads TGTGCCAGCAGCCCACGGAGCCCGTCGGCCGGGGAGCTGTTTTTT. It translates to CASSPRSPSAGELFF.

This rearrangement joins TRBV9 to TRBJ1-3, with D tentatively TRBD1 (5 bases). Germline CDR1 is SGDLS and CDR2 is YYNGEE. Trimming took 0 bases from V and 2 from J, leaving 18 bases between them. The CDR3 contains 18 residues. In nucleotides, the CDR3 is TGTGCCAGCAGCGTAGCTTACGGTGGGGGGATTACTGGAAACACCATATATTTT. It yields the protein CASSVAYGGGITGNTIYF. Combining the CDR3 with reference TRBV9 and TRBJ1-3 gives the whole variable domain DSGVTQTPKHLITATGQRVTLRCSPRSGDLSVYWYQQSLDQGLQFLIQYYNGEERAKGNILERFSAQQFPDLHSELNLSSLELGDSALYFCASSVAYGGGITGNTIYFGEGSWLTVV.

This rearrangement joins TRBV6-5 to TRBJ2-7; 7 bases are shared with TRBD1. J gave up 2 bases and V 8 bases, and 9 bases lay outside the gene matches. The CDR3 length is 14 residues. Germline CDR1 and CDR2: MNHEY and SVGAGI. CDR3 sequence reads: CASGRGTETYEQYF. DNA of the CDR3: TGTGCCAGCGGGCGAGGGACAGAGACCTACGAGCAGTACTTC.

The V gene is TRBV6-6, the J gene TRBJ2-1; D not resolved. CDR1 MNHNY and CDR2 SVGAGI come from the germline V gene (reference sequence). Trimming shortened V by 5 bases and J by 6 bases, and 5 bases separated the two germline ends. CDR3 length equals 11 residues. This CDR3 is CASSKANEQFF. CDR3 nucleotides: TGTGCCAGCAGTAAGGCCAATGAGCAGTTCTTC.

The chain has TRBV30 and TRBJ2-5; TRBD1 matches 9 bases. Germline V lookup: CDR1 GTSNPN, CDR2 SVGIG (reference sequence). The CDR3 runs 14 residues. V lost 1 base and J lost 7; bases outside the gene matches: 7. The CDR3 coding sequence is TGTGCCTGGAGTGAAGGGACAGGGTTTGGGACCCAGTACTTC. Protein product: CAWSEGTGFGTQYF.

V usage is TRBV7-2 and J usage is TRBJ2-7, with 14 positions matching TRBD2. Germline CDR1 reads SGHTA; CDR2 reads FQGNSA. CDR3 length: 17 amino acids. V lost 0 bases to trimming and J lost 5 bases; unmatched junction nucleotides: 6. As DNA, the CDR3 is TGTGCCAGCAGCTTAGCCCTGACTAGCGGGAGGGCCCACGAGCAGTACTTC. It is translated as CASSLALTSGRAHEQYF.

The chain recombines TRBV14 with TRBJ2-7; D gene unclear. The germline V gene has CDR1 SGHDN and CDR2 FVKESK. CDR3 length: 17 amino acids. Trimming took off 1 base at V and 3 bases at J, with 19 bases between the two ends. CDR3 sequence reads: CASSQVNKFFRIYEQYF. The CDR3 bases are TGTGCCAGCAGCCAAGTTAATAAGTTTTTCAGAATCTACGAGCAGTACTTC.

The V gene is TRBV30, the J gene TRBJ1-3; tentative D call: TRBD1 (6 bases). V gave up 0 bases and J gave up 0 bases, with 18 bases separating them. CDR1 GTSNPN and CDR2 SVGIG come from the germline V gene (reference sequence). The CDR3 has 18 amino acids. CDR3 in DNA: TGTGCCTGGAGTGTCTTCTGGCCCGGACAGCCCTCTGGAAACACCATATATTTT. Encoded protein: CAWSVFWPGQPSGNTIYF.

The chain is built from TRBV19 and TRBJ1-1; D unclear. Germline lookup yields CDR1 LNHDA and CDR2 SQIVND (reference sequence). The CDR3 runs to 11 residues. The V and J ends lost 3 bases and 6 bases respectively, with 5 bases between them. DNA of the CDR3: TGTGCCAGTAGTATTCAGTCTGAAGCTTTCTTT. Translating gives CASSIQSEAFF.

The sample holds one count of this clone. The V and J genes are TRBV11-3 and TRBJ2-5; D not resolved. CDR1 and CDR2 from the germline V gene are SGHNT and YENEEA. This CDR3 contains 14 residues. Trimming pared 1 base from V and 6 bases from J, leaving 12 bases between. CDR3 sequence: CASSLGQGKKTQYF. CDR3 nucleotide sequence: TGTGCCAGCAGCTTAGGTCAAGGGAAAAAGACCCAGTACTTC.

The gene calls are TRBV6-4 and TRBJ1-2, with D maybe TRBD1 (6 bases). The CDR3 has 15 amino acids. V was trimmed by 5 bases and J by 3 bases, leaving 16 bases between them. The germline V gene has CDR1 MRHNA and CDR2 SNTAGT. CDR3 coding DNA: TGTGCCAGCAGTAACCGGGACACCGGTGACTATGGCTACACCTTC. Translating gives CASSNRDTGDYGYTF.

The chain has TRBV10-3 and TRBJ2-1; 13 positions match TRBD2. The V segment lost 10 bases and the J segment 3 bases; nucleotides outside the gene matches: 9. CDR1 and CDR2 (germline): ENHRY, SYGVKD. The CDR3 is 16 residues long. This chain's CDR3 is CATLTGLAGHYNEQFF. The CDR3 DNA reads TGTGCCACCCTAACGGGACTAGCGGGACACTACAATGAGCAGTTCTTC.

The chain recombines TRBV7-3 with TRBJ2-3, with D tentatively TRBD2 (5 bases). Germline assignment: CDR1 SGHTA and CDR2 FQGTGA. V was trimmed by 2 bases and J by 2 bases, leaving 8 bases between them. The CDR3 covers 14 residues. CDR3 protein: CASSLDGVTDTQYF. DNA for the CDR3: TGTGCCAGCAGCTTAGACGGGGTCACAGATACGCAGTATTTT.

This chain uses TRBV7-9 with TRBJ2-2; 7 bases line up with TRBD1. Germline lookup yields CDR1 SEHNR and CDR2 FQNEAQ (reference sequence). The CDR3 is 15 residues long. With V trimmed by 3 bases and J by 1 base, 2 bases remained unmatched. This CDR3 is CASSFGTENTGELFF. The CDR3 DNA is TGTGCCAGCAGCTTTGGGACAGAGAACACCGGGGAGCTGTTTTTT.

This chain links TRBV19 with TRBJ2-3, with TRBD1 identical over 7 bases. CDR3 length equals 15 residues. Germline V gene lookup returns CDR1 LNHDA and CDR2 SQIVND (reference sequence). Unmatched junction bases numbered 7, after V lost 5 bases and J lost 2 bases. CDR3 nucleotide sequence: TGTGCCAGTAGTCCAACAGGGGCCCCCACAGATACGCAGTATTTT. It is translated as CASSPTGAPTDTQYF.

The genes are TRBV15 and TRBJ2-2; D ambiguous. Trimming pared 4 bases from V and 4 bases from J, leaving 13 bases between. This CDR3 has 15 residues. Germline-derived CDR1 and CDR2 are LNHNV and YYDKDF (reference sequence). The CDR3 coding sequence is TGTGCCACCAGCACCTTAGGATATAGCACCGGGGAGCTGTTTTTT. It encodes CATSTLGYSTGELFF.

The chain links TRBV5-1 to TRBJ2-5; TRBD2 is a possible D gene (5 bases). From germline, CDR1 is SGHRS and CDR2 YFSETQ. The V and J ends lost 4 bases and 7 bases respectively, with 14 bases between them. The CDR3 is 13 amino acids. In DNA, the CDR3 is TGCGCCAGCAGCGGAGCCCGCGCGGGGACCCAGTACTTC. Amino acid sequence: CASSGARAGTQYF. The complete variable domain, with remaining parts taken from reference TRBV5-1 and TRBJ2-5, reads KAGVTQTPRYLIKTRGQQVTLSCSPISGHRSVSWYQQTPGQGLQFLFEYFSETQRNKGNFPGRFSGRQFSNSRSEMNVSTLELGDSALYLCASSGARAGTQYFGPGTRLLVL.

V and J are TRBV5-1 and TRBJ1-5; D not certain. Germline V gene lookup returns CDR1 SGHRS and CDR2 YFSETQ. CDR3 length: 15 residues. The V end was cut by 5 bases, the J end by 0 bases, with 12 bases between. The CDR3 is CASRSTSGSNQPQHF. CDR3 DNA sequence: TGCGCCAGCAGATCGACGTCGGGTAGCAATCAGCCCCAGCATTTT.

This clone has only one observation. The rearrangement links TRBV7-2 to TRBJ1-1; the D is unclear. Germline V CDR1 and CDR2: SGHTA, FQGNSA. Trimming took 1 base from V and 4 from J, leaving 13 bases between them. The CDR3 is made up of 15 amino acids. This chain's CDR3 is CASSLGIGAGTEAFF. CDR3 in DNA: TGTGCCAGCAGCTTAGGGATAGGAGCAGGCACTGAAGCTTTCTTT.

The genes are TRBV18 and TRBJ2-7; 8 nucleotides agree with TRBD1. The germline V gene has CDR1 KGHSH and CDR2 LQKENI. The CDR3 has 13 residues. J was trimmed by 3 bases and V by 6 bases; bases with no gene match: 4. CDR3 amino acids: CASSPGQVYEQYF. The CDR3 DNA reads TGTGCCAGCTCCCCGGGACAGGTCTACGAGCAGTACTTC.

The rearrangement joins TRBV7-9 to TRBJ1-2, with unresolved D. CDR3 length: 15 residues. Trimming shortened V by 1 base and J by 0 bases, and 9 bases separated the two germline ends. The germline V gene has CDR1 SEHNR and CDR2 FQNEAQ (reference sequence). CDR3: CASSLGTGANYGYTF. The CDR3 nucleotides are TGTGCCAGCAGCTTAGGGACCGGAGCTAACTATGGCTACACCTTC.